The 11 T cell receptor beta chains below all came from one sample that was sequenced in a study of shared clonotypes between healthy human individuals. Generated by immunoSEQ multiplex PCR, the TCRdb table keeps only in-frame clones and is missing some. The sample has about 2.4 million clones, roughly 93% seen once; the top ten hold 0.36%. Specimen: naive CD4+ T cells from PBMCs. As for subset: CD45RA+ positively selected. The receptors were sampled from a man aged 18 to 30 in good health. Some clones in this sample may be carry-over from other donors' samples.

CDR3 amino acids: CASSLTRTGGFVGNTEAFF. The CDR3 nucleotides are TGTGCCAGCAGCTTAACAAGGACAGGGGGGTTCGTAGGGAACACTGAAGCTTTCTTT. The chain links TRBV7-9 to TRBJ1-1; 10 bases fit TRBD1. V lost 2 bases and J lost 1; bases outside the gene matches: 13. This CDR3 has 19 amino acids. Germline V gene lookup returns CDR1 SEHNR and CDR2 FQNEAQ (reference sequence).

V gene TRBV7-9 combines with J gene TRBJ1-3, with 11 positions matching TRBD1. The CDR3 covers 17 residues. Germline-derived CDR1 and CDR2 are SEHNR and FQNEAQ (reference sequence). Trimming at V came to 4 bases and at J to 4 bases, leaving 9 bases not matched to a gene. CDR3 in DNA: TGTGCCAGCAGCTCGCCCGGGACAGGGGGTGGAGGAAACACCATATATTTT. It specifies CASSSPGTGGGGNTIYF.

The V and J genes are TRBV7-9 and TRBJ1-2; perhaps TRBD1 as D (6 bases). The germline V gene encodes CDR1 SEHNR and CDR2 FQNEAQ (reference sequence). This CDR3 is 14 amino acids long. V was cut by 4 bases and J by 4 bases, with 13 bases left in between. The DNA of the CDR3 is TGTGCCAGCAGCTCTTCGGGGGCTAGCTATGGCTACACCTTC. It is translated as CASSSSGASYGYTF.

The chain carries TRBV6-1 and TRBJ2-4; 7 nucleotides match TRBD1. With V trimmed by 3 bases and J by 0 bases, 5 bases remained unmatched. The CDR3 runs 16 residues. Germline CDR1 MNHNS, CDR2 SASEGT. DNA of the CDR3: TGTGCCAGCAGTGAGCGACAGGGAAGAGCCAAAAACATTCAGTACTTC. It translates to CASSERQGRAKNIQYF.

The chain joins TRBV7-9 to TRBJ2-2; 9 positions agree with TRBD2. The CDR3 length is 17 residues. Germline V gene sequence: CDR1 SEHNR, CDR2 FQNEAQ (reference sequence). The V segment lost 1 base and the J segment 1 base; nucleotides outside the gene matches: 4. CDR3 region: CASSLVPSGMNTGELFF. CDR3 in DNA: TGTGCCAGCAGCTTAGTGCCTAGCGGGATGAACACCGGGGAGCTGTTTTTT.

This chain joins TRBV11-2 and TRBJ2-7; 7 positions agree with TRBD2. CDR1 is SGHAT, CDR2 FQNNGV, per germline. After removal of 1 base from V and 3 bases from J, the junction contained 12 bases not matched to a gene. The CDR3 consists of 17 residues. CDR3 DNA sequence: TGTGCCAGCAGCTTAGTCTTTACGGGAGGCAACCTCTACGAGCAGTACTTC. Its protein is CASSLVFTGGNLYEQYF.

The chain uses TRBV5-4 and TRBJ2-7; D could derive from TRBD1 or TRBD2 (5 bases each). The V end was cut by 3 bases, the J end by 0 bases, with 25 bases between. This CDR3 has 19 amino acids. Germline V lookup: CDR1 SGHNT, CDR2 YYREEE (reference sequence). The CDR3, as DNA: TGTGCCAGCAGCTGGGTATCCGGGACGCTGAACCCGACCTCCTACGAGCAGTACTTC. Its protein product is CASSWVSGTLNPTSYEQYF.

This clone was seen once. V usage is TRBV7-2 and J usage is TRBJ2-7; D remains unclear. Looked up from germline, CDR1 is SGHTA and CDR2 is FQGNSA. The ends were cut back, 0 bases at V and 0 bases at J, with 9 bases in the middle. CDR3 size: 15 residues. CDR3 nucleotides: TGTGCCAGCAGCTTAGCGCCAGCCAGCTCCTACGAGCAGTACTTC. It yields the protein CASSLAPASSYEQYF.

This clone was counted once. This sample includes further DNA sequences coding for the same CDR3. The rearrangement joins TRBV28 to TRBJ2-7; 7 bases are shared with TRBD2. This CDR3 has 14 residues. The V and J ends lost 5 bases and 7 bases, in that order; junction bases with no gene match: 11. CDR1 and CDR2 (germline): MDHEN, SYDVKM. In DNA form, the CDR3 reads TGTGCCAGCAGTCCTCCGGGCGGGAGTAGGGAGCAGTACTTC. It translates to CASSPPGGSREQYF.

V usage is TRBV7-6 and J usage is TRBJ2-5, with D tentatively TRBD2 (5 bases). The CDR3 spans 15 residues. The germline V and J ends were trimmed by 5 bases and 1 base, with 14 bases remaining between them. Per the germline V gene, CDR1 is SGHVS and CDR2 is FNYEAQ. CDR3 residues: CASSRADSVQETQYF. DNA for the CDR3: TGTGCCAGCAGCCGAGCGGACTCTGTCCAAGAGACCCAGTACTTC.

This sequence joins TRBV6-6 and TRBJ2-1; either TRBD1 or TRBD2 may supply D (5 bases each). CDR1 and CDR2 (germline): MNHNY, SVGAGI (reference sequence). This CDR3 is built from 15 residues. With 6 bases removed from V and 2 bases from J, the gap between germline ends came to 14 bases. In DNA form, the CDR3 reads TGTGCCAGCAGCCGACTATGGGGCGCCTACAATGAGCAGTTCTTC. Translated, it gives CASSRLWGAYNEQFF.